These 14 T cell receptor beta chains share one sample of origin, sequenced in a study of T cell responses to AZD1222 COVID-19 vaccine. Method: immunoSEQ multiplex PCR; TCRdb's copy keeps in-frame clones and lacks some. The sample has some 150,000 clones, roughly 89% seen once. Sample: peripheral blood, taken 28 days after the second AZD1222 dose. The source of these receptors is an adult who received the AZD1222 COVID-19 vaccine.

V gene TRBV25-1 combines with J gene TRBJ1-1; 12 bases fit TRBD1. The CDR3 extends over 16 amino acids. With 6 bases clipped from V and 5 bases from J, the junction kept 10 bases outside the gene matches. The germline V gene encodes CDR1 MGHDK and CDR2 SYGVNS. The CDR3 bases are TGTGCCAGCAGGGCGATACCGGGACAGGGGGCAACTGAAGCTTTCTTT. This gives the protein CASRAIPGQGATEAFF. Using reference TRBV25-1 and TRBJ1-1 for the parts outside the CDR3, the full variable domain is EADIYQTPRYLVIGTGKKITLECSQTMGHDKMYWYQQDPGMELHLIHYSYGVNSTEKGDLSSESTVSRIRTEHFPLTLESARPSHTSQYLCASRAIPGQGATEAFFGQGTRLTVV.

In this sample, this clone turned up once. The genes are TRBV4-3 and TRBJ1-2, with unresolved D. The V and J ends lost 1 base and 3 bases respectively, with 18 bases between them. CDR1 is LGHNA, CDR2 YSLEER, per germline. There are 17 residues in the CDR3. CDR3: CASSQASLRSFHYGYTF. In DNA, the CDR3 is TGCGCCAGCAGCCAAGCCTCACTACGATCTTTCCACTATGGCTACACCTTC.

The J gene is TRBJ2-7, the V gene TRBV13; 7 bases map to TRBD1. Germline V gene sequence: CDR1 PRHDT, CDR2 FYEKMQ (reference sequence). V shed 5 bases and J 3 bases; nucleotides not matched to a gene: 4. The CDR3 spans 13 residues. Here the CDR3 reads CASSVGDSYEQYF. The CDR3 DNA reads as TGTGCCAGCAGCGTTGGGGACAGCTACGAGCAGTACTTC.

The chain joins TRBV4-2 to TRBJ2-7; TRBD2 matches 9 bases. Germline values: CDR1 LGHNA, CDR2 YNFKEQ. The CDR3 runs 16 residues. Trimming took 0 bases from V and 2 from J; bases not matched to a gene: 5. As DNA, the CDR3 is TGTGCCAGCAGCCAAGAAATAGCGGGAGAAGCCTACGAGCAGTACTTC. Translating gives CASSQEIAGEAYEQYF.

The genes are TRBV28 and TRBJ1-6; 7 bases fit TRBD1. From germline, CDR1 is MDHEN and CDR2 SYDVKM. CDR3 length: 14 amino acids. The V gene end was trimmed by 2 bases and the J gene end by 5 bases; junction bases not matched to a gene: 0. CDR3 sequence reads: CASSLQGDNSPLHF. Here the CDR3 DNA reads TGTGCCAGCAGTTTACAGGGGGATAATTCACCCCTCCACTTT.

The rearrangement uses TRBV19 and TRBJ2-3; the match to TRBD2 covers 11 bases. V shed 3 bases and J 2 bases; nucleotides not matched to a gene: 4. CDR1 LNHDA and CDR2 SQIVND come from the germline V gene (reference sequence). The CDR3 extends over 16 amino acids. For the CDR3, the DNA is TGTGCCAGTAGTATGGCTAGCGGGAGGCTCACAGATACGCAGTATTTT. Residues: CASSMASGRLTDTQYF. Based on the CDR3 plus reference TRBV19 and TRBJ2-3, the full variable domain is DGGITQSPKYLFRKEGQNVTLSCEQNLNHDAMYWYRQDPGQGLRLIYYSQIVNDFQKGDIAEGYSVSREKKESFPLTVTSAQKNPTAFYLCASSMASGRLTDTQYFGPGTRLTVL.

This clone was seen just once. The chain combines TRBV11-2 with TRBJ1-6, with D possibly matching TRBD1 (5 bases). This CDR3 has 16 residues. Germline V gene data show CDR1 as SGHAT and CDR2 as FQNNGV. Trimming shortened V by 1 base and J by 6 bases, and 13 bases separated the two germline ends. CDR3 region: CASSLGWPGGNSPLHF. The DNA of the CDR3 is TGTGCCAGCAGCTTAGGTTGGCCGGGGGGTAATTCACCCCTCCACTTT.

The V gene is TRBV7-2, the J gene TRBJ1-1; D is unclear. From germline, CDR1 is SGHTA and CDR2 FQGNSA. The CDR3 loop spans 12 amino acids. Trimming removed 5 bases at V and 10 bases at J, with 14 bases between. CDR3 coding DNA: TGTGCCAGCAGCCCGGGAAGTCTTCCAGCTTTCTTT. Translation gives CASSPGSLPAFF.

The sample holds one count of this clone. The chain recombines TRBV7-6 with TRBJ2-5; TRBD1 agrees at 10 bases. The germline CDR1 and CDR2 sequences are SGHVS and FNYEAQ. CDR3 length: 16 residues. V lost 5 bases, J lost 4 bases, and 10 bases stayed unmatched. CDR3 nucleotide sequence: TGTGCCAGCAGCCCCGTCCCAGACAGGGGGCGAGAGACCCAGTACTTC. Its translation: CASSPVPDRGRETQYF.

The chain recombines TRBV7-3 with TRBJ2-2; no reliable D call. Trimming pared 2 bases from V and 7 bases from J, leaving 8 bases between. The CDR3 covers 13 residues. Germline V gives CDR1 SGHTA, CDR2 FQGTGA. The CDR3 coding sequence is TGTGCCAGCAGCTTACGCGACGGCGGGGAGCTGTTTTTT. It is translated as CASSLRDGGELFF.

V and J are TRBV3-1 (or the pseudogene TRBV3-2) and TRBJ2-3, with 16 nucleotides matching TRBD2. The V gene end was trimmed by 0 bases and the J gene end by 2 bases; junction bases not matched to a gene: 5. Germline CDR1 and CDR2: LGHDT and YNNKEL (reference sequence). CDR3 size: 19 residues. The CDR3 nucleotides are TGTGCCAGCAGCCAAGATGGGACTAGCGGGAGGGCCACCACAGATACGCAGTATTTT. Amino acid sequence: CASSQDGTSGRATTDTQYF.

V usage is TRBV7-8 and J usage is TRBJ2-1, with 9 positions matching TRBD2. Germline V gene data show CDR1 as SGHVS and CDR2 as FQNEAQ. The CDR3 has 19 residues. V gave up 1 base and J gave up 3 bases; unmatched junction bases: 13. The CDR3 loop is CASSLVRPPTSGLYNEQFF. The CDR3 nucleotides are TGTGCCAGCAGCTTAGTTAGGCCCCCGACTAGCGGCCTCTACAATGAGCAGTTCTTC.

This rearrangement joins TRBV5-4 to TRBJ2-1; tentative D call: TRBD2 (6 bases). The germline V and J ends were trimmed by 2 bases and 0 bases, with 9 bases remaining between them. The CDR3 covers 15 residues. Germline-derived CDR1 and CDR2 are SGHNT and YYREEE (reference sequence). CDR3 in amino acids: CASSLAGSSYNEQFF. The CDR3 coding sequence is TGTGCCAGCAGCTTAGCGGGTAGCTCCTACAATGAGCAGTTCTTC.

This clone was seen a few times. The J gene is TRBJ1-5, the V gene TRBV3-1 (or the pseudogene TRBV3-2); D is unclear. This CDR3 comprises 14 residues. The germline V gene has CDR1 LGHDT and CDR2 YNNKEL (reference sequence). V lost 2 bases and J 9 bases, leaving 14 bases between the germline ends. CDR3 sequence: CASSQNSASPPQHF. CDR3 bases: TGTGCCAGCAGCCAAAACTCAGCCTCGCCGCCCCAGCATTTT.